The clone carrying this TCR beta chain was seen a few times. Its antigen is not known. The length of the CDR3 is 15 residues. V shed 0 bases and J 8 bases; nucleotides not matched to a gene: 3. In germline, CDR1 is SGHTA, CDR2 FQGTGA. A sample-barcoded 5' primer and a J-beta primer mix were used in a second PCR of roughly 7 to 11 cycles. Researchers report that a template-switch adaptor with 12 random nucleotides tagged each cDNA molecule. TCRdb reanalysed the 5' RACE reads using MiXCR and keeps one entry per CDR3 protein. Of 1.5 million to 2 million distinct CDR3 sequences listed, about 35% are singletons. Samples each yielded at least 5.5 micrograms of total RNA. The data stem from a study of blood T cells in healthy people across ages. The study, taken as a whole, reports: Among T cells, TCR beta diversity per million cells dropped roughly linearly as age rose.

The sample comprised blood. The J gene is TRBJ2-1, the V gene TRBV7-3, with 11 positions matching TRBD2. The clonotype originates from a woman aged 25 to 39 in good health. Here the CDR3 DNA reads TGTGCCAGCAGCTTAACTAGCGGGGGGGAGGATGAGCAGTTCTTC. Its translation is CASSLTSGGEDEQFF.